The T cell receptor beta chain described here comes from a study of cytomegalovirus exposure and HLA in healthy donors. Study context: Earlier sequencing of 150 million to 200 million T cells yielded under 120 million unique TCR beta sequences. Broader study findings: Equally common other TCR beta chains were less clonally expanded than HLA-associated ones, a later analysis found. A later analysis found most CMV-associated TCR beta chains apparently HLA-restricted.

60 Vbeta and 13 Jbeta primers were used in PCR. TCRdb's copy holds only in-frame clones and misses some; the assay was immunoSEQ multiplex PCR. The table records approximately 210,000 clones, roughly 87% of them present only once. Remarks on this clone: Its antigen remains unidentified.

Germline V gives CDR1 MNHEY, CDR2 SMNVEV (reference sequence). This CDR3 is built from 16 residues. V was trimmed by 3 bases and J by 0 bases, leaving 13 bases between them. The sequence came from a man aged 35 to 55 in good health and CMV-seropositive. The chain links TRBV27 to TRBJ2-3; unclear D gene. Sequenced material: PBMCs. The CDR3 here is CASSFYRGTSTDTQYF. CDR3 DNA sequence: TGTGCCAGCAGTTTCTATCGAGGTACTAGCACAGATACGCAGTATTTT.